This entry lists 21 T cell receptor beta chains sequenced from one sample in a study of CD8+CD57+ T cells in acquired aplastic anemia. It was genomic DNA that served as the template for profiling TCR beta VDJ and CDR3. TCRdb re-derived calls from the reads in MiXCR, one entry per CDR3 protein. Here the sample spans some 160,000 distinct CDR3 sequences, 40% to 50% being singletons. Before being chosen for sequencing, patients had shown CD8+CD57+ cell expansion by flow cytometry. Sequenced sample: sorted CD4+, CD8+, or CD8+CD57+ T cells (not recorded which) from PBMCs. The receptors shown here come from a human donor with aplastic anemia.

This clonotype appeared many times. This sequence joins TRBV19 and TRBJ1-5; a weak D match, TRBD1 (6 bases). This CDR3 is built from 16 residues. Deletions cut 6 bases from V and 0 bases from J, with 15 bases between. In germline, CDR1 is LNHDA, CDR2 SQIVND (reference sequence). The CDR3 here is CASRKGQFGSNQPQHF. The CDR3 DNA is TGTGCCAGTAGAAAAGGACAGTTCGGTAGCAATCAGCCCCAGCATTTT.

The rearrangement joins TRBV19 to TRBJ1-2; tentative D call: TRBD1 (6 bases). Germline-derived CDR1 and CDR2 are LNHDA and SQIVND (reference sequence). The CDR3 has 14 residues. Trimming pared 3 bases from V and 3 bases from J, leaving 11 bases between. CDR3 sequence (DNA): TGTGCCAGTAGTATTGGGAGGGGGTACTATGGCTACACCTTC. It yields the protein CASSIGRGYYGYTF.

This clonotype was counted many times. The V call is TRBV14, the J call TRBJ1-2; D not resolved. This CDR3 contains 15 residues. From germline, CDR1 is SGHDN and CDR2 FVKESK. The V end was cut by 1 base, the J end by 6 bases, with 15 bases between. The CDR3 bases are TGTGCCAGCAGCCAAGTTGGCCACGCGGGAAATGGCTACACCTTC. Its protein product is CASSQVGHAGNGYTF.

The chain carries TRBV29-1 and TRBJ1-2, with D possibly being TRBD1 (5 bases). The germline V gene encodes CDR1 SQVTM and CDR2 ANQGSEA. V was trimmed by 4 bases and J by 4 bases, leaving 13 bases between them. The CDR3 runs 13 residues. As DNA, the CDR3 is TGCAGCGTTGGAAGGGGAGAGGGCTATGGCTACACCTTC. Encoded protein: CSVGRGEGYGYTF. Variable domain in full (rest from reference TRBV29-1 and TRBJ1-2): SAVISQKPSRDICQRGTSLTIQCQVDSQVTMMFWYRQQPGQSLTLIATANQGSEATYESGFVIDKFPISRPNLTFSTLTVSNMSPEDSSIYLCSVGRGEGYGYTFGSGTRLTVV.

V gene TRBV19 combines with J gene TRBJ1-6, with a weak D call TRBD1 (5 bases). Germline CDR1 is LNHDA and CDR2 is SQIVND (reference sequence). V gave up 4 bases and J gave up 6 bases, with 10 bases separating them. CDR3 length equals 14 residues. The CDR3: CASSNQGFNSPLHF. The CDR3, as DNA: TGTGCCAGTAGTAACCAGGGTTTTAATTCACCCCTCCACTTT.

V gene TRBV29-1 combines with J gene TRBJ2-1; tentatively, D is TRBD2 (5 bases). Germline loops: CDR1 SQVTM, CDR2 ANQGSEA. CDR3 length: 9 amino acids. The V and J ends lost 7 bases and 10 bases respectively, with 8 bases between them. This CDR3 reads CSAGGEQFF. The CDR3 DNA follows: TGCAGCGCTGGAGGCGAGCAGTTCTTC.

This clonotype was seen ten or more times. The chain has TRBV12-3 or TRBV12-4 and TRBJ2-5, with D possibly matching TRBD2 (6 bases). This CDR3 has 15 residues. V lost 3 bases, J lost 7 bases, and 18 bases lay in between. The CDR3 DNA sequence: TGTGCCAGCAGTTTTACGGGGGTGGCGCTCGGGACCCAGTACTTC. This sequence encodes CASSFTGVALGTQYF.

The chain uses TRBV7-3 and TRBJ2-3, with TRBD2 matching 7 bases. Germline V gene data show CDR1 as SGHTA and CDR2 as FQGTGA. The CDR3 is made up of 15 amino acids. The J segment lost 5 bases and the V segment lost 5 bases, leaving 10 bases of the junction unmatched. CDR3 protein: CASSHKDKRGDTQYF. The CDR3 DNA reads TGTGCCAGCAGCCATAAGGACAAGCGGGGAGATACGCAGTATTTT.

The chain is built from TRBV6-4 and TRBJ1-2; tentative D call: TRBD1 (5 bases). CDR3 length equals 14 residues. Germline V lookup: CDR1 MRHNA, CDR2 SNTAGT. V lost 0 bases and J 8 bases, leaving 13 bases between the germline ends. CDR3 loop: CASSDSGEWSGYTF. The CDR3 coding sequence is TGTGCCAGCAGTGACTCGGGGGAGTGGAGCGGCTACACCTTC.

This clonotype has only a few counts. The gene calls are TRBV30 and TRBJ2-2; no clear D. CDR3 size: 10 residues. V gave up 3 bases and J gave up 6 bases, with 2 bases separating them. The germline V gene encodes CDR1 GTSNPN and CDR2 SVGIG (reference sequence). The CDR3 protein is CAWRSGELFF. The CDR3 bases are TGTGCCTGGAGATCCGGGGAGCTGTTTTTT.

A few counts support this clonotype. A read error may account for a junction end that differs from germline. The CDR3 DNA reads TGTGTCACCAGGCCGACAGGGGTTAATGAAAAACTGTTTTTT. Translated: CVTRPTGVNEKLFF. The chain uses TRBV15 and TRBJ1-4; 8 bases align to TRBD1. Germline CDR1 LNHNV, CDR2 YYDKDF (reference sequence). The CDR3 loop spans 14 amino acids.

For this clonotype: A much larger clonotype is one base distant, so this may be a read error. The rearrangement uses TRBV5-1 and TRBJ2-2; 7 positions match TRBD1. V trimming: 0 bases; J trimming: 3 bases; junction bases outside the gene matches: 2. The CDR3 consists of 15 residues. Germline V CDR1 and CDR2: SGHRS, YFSETQ. The CDR3 loop is CASSLAGQDTGELFF. The CDR3 nucleotides read TGCGCCAGCAGCTTGGCCGGACAGGACACCGGGGAGCTGTTTTTT.

The sample holds many counts of this clonotype. J is TRBJ1-1 and V is TRBV7-2; D gene uncertain. Per germline, CDR1 SGHTA and CDR2 FQGNSA. The CDR3 loop spans 13 amino acids. Trimming cost V 2 bases and J 2 bases, with 6 bases left between them. The CDR3 DNA reads TGTGCCAGCAGCTTAACCAGCAACACTGAAGCTTTCTTT. Translating it yields CASSLTSNTEAFF.

This clonotype was seen many times. The chain links TRBV12-3 or TRBV12-4 to TRBJ1-1; maybe TRBD1 (5 bases). The CDR3 contains 14 residues. Trimming cost V 1 base and J 4 bases, with 10 bases left between them. The CDR3 bases are TGTGCCAGCAGTTTAGGTCGGCAGGGCACTGAAGCTTTCTTT. It is translated as CASSLGRQGTEAFF.

V usage is TRBV15 and J usage is TRBJ2-7; 10 bases are shared with TRBD2. Germline CDR1 reads LNHNV; CDR2 reads YYDKDF (reference sequence). The V and J ends lost 0 bases and 5 bases, in that order; junction bases with no gene match: 7. This CDR3 is 16 amino acids long. CDR3 sequence (DNA): TGTGCCACCAGCAGAGATGTCGCTAGCGGGAGCGACGAGCAGTACTTC. Translating gives CATSRDVASGSDEQYF.

The chain is built from TRBV12-3 or TRBV12-4 and TRBJ2-2; 8 bases agree with TRBD2. There are 15 residues in the CDR3. V lost 10 bases and J lost 5; bases outside the gene matches: 12. The CDR3 coding sequence is TGTGCCATACGCACAGCGGGAGTAGGAACCGGGGAGCTGTTTTTT. Translated, it gives CAIRTAGVGTGELFF.

The CDR3, as DNA: TGTGCCATCTCTTGGGGGACCTATGGCTACACCTTC. It yields the protein CAISWGTYGYTF. The chain employs TRBV10-3 and TRBJ1-2, with D perhaps TRBD1 (5 bases). This CDR3 spans 12 amino acids. V was trimmed by 8 bases and J by 4 bases, leaving 11 bases between them. The V gene's germline CDR1 is ENHRY and CDR2 SYGVKD.

V is TRBV24-1 and J is TRBJ2-2; D possibly matches TRBD1 or TRBD2 (5 bases each). The CDR3 contains 16 residues. Germline CDR1 reads KGHDR; CDR2 reads SFDVKD. The ends were cut back, 9 bases at V and 6 bases at J, with 22 bases in the middle. The CDR3 DNA is TGTGCCACCTCGACCGACTGGGGGAGTGACCCCGGGGAGCTGTTTTTT. Residues: CATSTDWGSDPGELFF.

This clonotype was seen a few times. The DNA for the CDR3 is TGTGCCAGCAGCGCCGCCGGGACGGAAAGCACAGATACGCAGTATTTT. Its translation is CASSAAGTESTDTQYF. The chain recombines TRBV11-2 with TRBJ2-3; D may match TRBD1 or TRBD2 (5 bases each). This CDR3 comprises 16 residues. Germline-derived CDR1 and CDR2 are SGHAT and FQNNGV. The germline V and J ends were trimmed by 5 bases and 0 bases, with 15 bases remaining between them.

A word on this clonotype: This may come from a read error, since a much larger clone is one base off. The chain is built from TRBV6-1 and TRBJ2-1, with 7 bases identical to TRBD2. The CDR3 length is 15 residues. Germline CDR1 is MNHNS and CDR2 is SASEGT. The CDR3 bases are TGTGCCAGCAATCGTGGCGCTAGCGGCTACAATGAGCGGTTCTTC. This translates into CASNRGASGYNERFF.

The chain uses TRBV15 and TRBJ1-5, with D perhaps TRBD1 (5 bases). The V end was cut by 3 bases, the J end by 9 bases, with 15 bases between. Germline V gene sequence: CDR1 LNHNV, CDR2 YYDKDF (reference sequence). This CDR3 has 14 amino acids. The CDR3 sequence: CATSSLAGDRPQHF. CDR3 nucleotide sequence: TGTGCCACCAGCAGCTTAGCGGGGGATCGGCCCCAGCATTTT.